These 18 T cell receptor beta chains were sequenced from one sample in a study of a mutant IDH1 vaccine in newly diagnosed glioma. The data were produced by immunoSEQ multiplex PCR, yet TCRdb's version contains in-frame clones alone and is incomplete. This sample has 50,000 to 65,000 clones; roughly 80% occur once, and the top ten carry approximately 19%. As to time point: baseline, week 1 (first vaccination visit). Regarding treatment: pre-vaccination baseline after standard-of-care therapy. This specimen consisted of PBMCs, obtained from a glioma patient treated with radiotherapy, temozolomide or both. The receptors derive from a man between 18 and 35 years old with glioma.

The chain employs TRBV19 and TRBJ1-5; possibly TRBD1 for D (6 bases). Trimming took 5 bases from V and 4 from J, leaving 15 bases between them. This CDR3 has 15 amino acids. From germline, CDR1 is LNHDA and CDR2 SQIVND (reference sequence). CDR3 sequence reads: CASSARTEHNQPQHF. CDR3 nucleotide sequence: TGTGCCAGTAGTGCTCGGACAGAGCATAATCAGCCCCAGCATTTT.

A few counts support this clone. The chain has TRBV4-1 and TRBJ1-5; tentatively, D is TRBD1 (6 bases). Germline CDR1 MGHRA, CDR2 YSYEKL. The germline V and J ends were trimmed by 0 bases and 4 bases, with 13 bases remaining between them. This CDR3 has 16 amino acids. The CDR3 nucleotides are TGCGCCAGCAGCCAAGATCGGACAGAACCGAATCAGCCCCAGCATTTT. Translated: CASSQDRTEPNQPQHF.

This chain uses TRBV6-5 with TRBJ2-2; 7 nucleotides line up with TRBD1. Germline values: CDR1 MNHEY, CDR2 SVGAGI. This CDR3 contains 15 residues. Trimming cost V 2 bases and J 6 bases; bases outside gene matches: 6. CDR3 sequence: CASSYTTRGPGELFF. CDR3 in DNA: TGTGCCAGCAGTTACACAACAAGGGGGCCCGGGGAGCTGTTTTTT.

The chain couples TRBV29-1 to TRBJ2-1, with TRBD1 matching over 9 bases. Unmatched junction bases numbered 10, after V lost 6 bases and J lost 7 bases. Per germline, CDR1 SQVTM and CDR2 ANQGSEA. The CDR3 consists of 14 residues. The CDR3 DNA sequence: TGCAGCGTCTATAACCGGGACAGGGAGAATGAGCAGTTCTTC. Protein product: CSVYNRDRENEQFF.

The J gene is TRBJ1-6, the V gene TRBV30; D possibly corresponds to TRBD1 (6 bases). Per the germline V gene, CDR1 is GTSNPN and CDR2 is SVGIG (reference sequence). The CDR3 sequence is 16 residues long. The V and J ends lost 0 bases and 10 bases respectively, with 19 bases between them. CDR3 amino acids: CAWSVPRGTMGSPLHF. In DNA, the CDR3 is TGTGCCTGGAGTGTACCCAGGGGAACTATGGGGTCACCCCTCCACTTT. The complete variable domain, with remaining parts taken from reference TRBV30 and TRBJ1-6, reads SQTIHQWPATLVQPVGSPLSLECTVEGTSNPNLYWYRQAAGRGLQLLFYSVGIGQISSEVPQNLSASRPQDRQFILSSKKLLLSDSGFYLCAWSVPRGTMGSPLHFGNGTRLTVT.

The CDR3 region is CASRNTGELFF. The CDR3 bases are TGCGCCAGCCGGAACACCGGGGAGCTGTTTTTT. The V call is TRBV4-3, the J call TRBJ2-2; D is undetermined. The CDR3 is 11 amino acids. In germline, CDR1 is LGHNA, CDR2 YSLEER. Between the trimmed V and J ends, which lost 8 bases and 1 base, there was a span of 2 bases.

The CDR3 region has the DNA TGTGCCAGCAGCCCGACCTGGCCCCCGGGGAAACTGTTTTTT. Protein product: CASSPTWPPGKLFF. This chain uses TRBV9 with TRBJ1-4, with D unclear. V lost 4 bases and J lost 11, with 18 bases in between. The CDR3 contains 14 residues. Germline V gene sequence: CDR1 SGDLS, CDR2 YYNGEE.

The chain is built from TRBV4-3 and TRBJ2-7; no clear D. The CDR3 is 13 amino acids. Germline CDR1 and CDR2: LGHNA and YSLEER. Trimming cost V 0 bases and J 2 bases, with 5 bases left between them. CDR3 loop: CASSQEHAYEQYF. The CDR3 DNA follows: TGCGCCAGCAGCCAAGAACACGCCTACGAGCAGTACTTC.

The chain recombines TRBV6-5 with TRBJ2-2; D gene unclear. The CDR3 runs to 13 residues. Trimming cost V 0 bases and J 5 bases, with 4 bases left between them. The V gene's germline CDR1 is MNHEY and CDR2 SVGAGI. CDR3 sequence reads: CASSYSPTGELFF. The CDR3 DNA is TGTGCCAGCAGTTACTCCCCGACCGGGGAGCTGTTTTTT.

This chain joins TRBV18 and TRBJ1-1; the match to TRBD1 covers 9 bases. CDR1 and CDR2 (germline): KGHSH, LQKENI. V lost 5 bases, J lost 1 base, and 5 bases stayed unmatched. This CDR3 region has 15 residues. The DNA for the CDR3 is TGTGCCAGCTCATTCACAGGGGGCGCGAACACTGAAGCTTTCTTT. Translated: CASSFTGGANTEAFF.

In this sample, this clone turned up once. The V and J genes are TRBV19 and TRBJ1-2; TRBD1 is a possible D gene (5 bases). The CDR3 sequence is 14 residues long. Per the germline V gene, CDR1 is LNHDA and CDR2 is SQIVND (reference sequence). The germline V and J ends were trimmed by 7 bases and 0 bases, with 12 bases remaining between them. The CDR3 nucleotides are TGTGCCAGTAATCCGGGACTAACTAACTATGGCTACACCTTC. Protein sequence: CASNPGLTNYGYTF.

V and J are TRBV27 and TRBJ2-1; perhaps D is TRBD1 or TRBD2 (6 bases each). V was pared by 7 bases and J by 0 bases, with 16 bases between. The CDR3 consists of 16 residues. The V gene's germline CDR1 is MNHEY and CDR2 SMNVEV (reference sequence). The CDR3 nucleotides read TGTGCCAGCAAAAATAGGGGGGACCTCTCCTACAATGAGCAGTTCTTC. Amino acid sequence: CASKNRGDLSYNEQFF.

This clone has more than one count but fewer than ten. The rearrangement joins TRBV2 to TRBJ1-1; no firm D call. Germline values: CDR1 SNHLY, CDR2 FYNNEI. Trimming left V 10 bases short and J 2 bases short, with 11 bases between. This CDR3 is 12 amino acids long. The CDR3 DNA follows: TGTGCCAATGGACGGCCAAACACTGAAGCTTTCTTT. It encodes CANGRPNTEAFF.

V usage is TRBV4-2 and J usage is TRBJ1-2; D gene ambiguous. The CDR3 consists of 13 residues. The V gene's germline CDR1 is LGHNA and CDR2 YNFKEQ. V was pared by 0 bases and J by 5 bases, with 7 bases between. CDR3 amino acids: CASSQDSEYGYTF. The CDR3 region has the DNA TGTGCCAGCAGCCAAGACTCTGAATATGGCTACACCTTC.

For this clone: This likely comes from a read error, as the CDR3 has no conserved phenylalanine or tryptophan at its end. The chain couples TRBV7-8 to TRBJ1-5; D gene ambiguous. This CDR3 is 12 amino acids long. Per germline, CDR1 SGHVS and CDR2 FQNEAQ. V was clipped by 6 bases and J by 3 bases, with 6 bases between them. The CDR3 protein is CASSLPNQPQHL. CDR3 coding DNA: TGTGCCAGCAGTTTACCCAATCAGCCCCAGCATCTT.

This sequence joins TRBV5-4 and TRBJ2-1, with a tentative D call TRBD1 (5 bases). The V end was cut by 0 bases, the J end by 9 bases, with 10 bases between. CDR3 size: 13 residues. Germline V lookup: CDR1 SGHNT, CDR2 YYREEE (reference sequence). DNA of the CDR3: TGTGCCAGCAGCTTGGGGCTCCAGGGTGAGCAGTTCTTC. Translating it yields CASSLGLQGEQFF.

This clone was detected once. This chain uses TRBV13 with TRBJ1-2; 7 nucleotides match TRBD1. V was pared by 5 bases and J by 4 bases, with 7 bases of the junction left unmatched. From germline, CDR1 is PRHDT and CDR2 FYEKMQ (reference sequence). The CDR3 sequence is 14 residues long. CDR3 loop: CASSRDSNSYGYTF. The CDR3 DNA follows: TGTGCCAGCAGCCGGGACAGTAACTCCTATGGCTACACCTTC.

The gene calls are TRBV18 and TRBJ2-7; D gene uncertain. Germline V lookup: CDR1 KGHSH, CDR2 LQKENI. Deletions cut 4 bases from V and 0 bases from J, with 13 bases between. The CDR3 extends over 15 amino acids. CDR3 bases: TGTGCCAGCTCACAACCCAACAGACCCTCCTACGAGCAGTACTTC. It is translated as CASSQPNRPSYEQYF.